One sample yielded the 21 T cell receptor beta chains listed below, sequenced in a study of Ad26.COV2.S vaccination and SARS-CoV-2 variants. Method: immunoSEQ multiplex PCR; TCRdb's copy keeps in-frame clones and lacks some. The top ten clones hold about 1.5% of a sample with roughly 700,000 clones, roughly 90% of them seen once. Described treatment: approximately 18 received Ad26.COV2.S at low or high dose, single or two shots; about five received placebo; per-sample allocation not given. Day 63 after the first vaccine or placebo injection was the time point for sampling. Sequencing used peripheral blood, obtained in a trial of Ad26.COV2.S vaccine versus placebo. These receptors were taken from a person between 18 and 65 years old who received the Ad26.COV2.S COVID-19 vaccine or a placebo.

This clone has just one count. This chain links TRBV20-1 with TRBJ1-1, with D possibly being TRBD1 (6 bases). Trimming removed 3 bases from V and 3 bases from J, with 17 bases in between. Germline CDR1 reads DFQATT; CDR2 reads SNEGSKA (reference sequence). The CDR3 length is 15 residues. CDR3 loop: CSASGVGGRYTEAFF. The CDR3 region has the DNA TGCAGTGCTAGTGGGGTCGGGGGGCGATACACTGAAGCTTTCTTT.

The chain recombines TRBV24-1 with TRBJ2-7, with 7 bases lining up with TRBD1. Losses at the gene ends were 4 bases for V and 9 bases for J; bases not matched to a gene: 8. CDR3 length: 13 residues. Per germline, CDR1 KGHDR and CDR2 SFDVKD. This CDR3 reads CATSDTDRVAQYF. The CDR3, as DNA: TGTGCCACCAGTGACACAGACAGGGTTGCGCAGTACTTC.

The chain carries TRBV19 and TRBJ1-5; TRBD1 is a possible D gene (6 bases). The germline gives CDR1 LNHDA, CDR2 SQIVND (reference sequence). The CDR3 totals 15 residues. The V end lost 5 bases, the J end lost 3 bases, and 14 bases lay between the germline ends. The CDR3 DNA follows: TGTGCCAGTAGTCCCTTCGACAGGTCCAATCAGCCCCAGCATTTT. As protein: CASSPFDRSNQPQHF.

The J gene is TRBJ1-1, the V gene TRBV7-2; D is possibly TRBD1 (5 bases). Trimming cost V 5 bases and J 0 bases, with 19 bases left between them. CDR3 length equals 17 residues. Germline V CDR1 and CDR2: SGHTA, FQGNSA. CDR3 region: CASSPWGVSFMNTEAFF. CDR3 nucleotide sequence: TGTGCCAGCAGCCCCTGGGGGGTGAGTTTCATGAACACTGAAGCTTTCTTT.

This rearrangement joins TRBV19 to TRBJ2-3; TRBD1 matches 8 bases. The CDR3 covers 14 residues. Looked up from germline, CDR1 is LNHDA and CDR2 is SQIVND (reference sequence). V lost 2 bases, J lost 6 bases, and 4 bases stayed unmatched. The CDR3 is CASSITGGGDTQYF. The CDR3 DNA reads as TGTGCCAGTAGTATAACAGGGGGAGGCGATACGCAGTATTTT.

The chain combines TRBV5-1 with TRBJ2-1; 10 bases match TRBD2. After removal of 6 bases from V and 6 bases from J, the junction contained 3 bases not matched to a gene. This CDR3 region has 13 residues. Per germline, CDR1 SGHRS and CDR2 YFSETQ. CDR3 nucleotides: TGCGCCAGCATAGAGCGGGGGGGCAATGAGCAGTTCTTC. It is translated as CASIERGGNEQFF.

In its sample, this clone was seen a few times. The chain links TRBV12-5 to TRBJ2-5; the match to TRBD1 covers 7 bases. The germline V gene has CDR1 LGHNT and CDR2 FRNRAP. This CDR3 contains 15 residues. V dropped 6 bases and J dropped 2; count of bases not matched to a gene: 9. CDR3 amino acids: CASGLRGQLQETQYF. CDR3 bases: TGTGCTAGTGGGCTCCGGGGACAGCTTCAAGAGACCCAGTACTTC. Full variable domain (rest looked up from reference TRBV12-5 and TRBJ2-5): DARVTQTPRHKVTEMGQEVTMRCQPILGHNTVFWYRQTMMQGLELLAYFRNRAPLDDSGMPKDRFSAEMPDATLATLKIQPSEPRDSAVYFCASGLRGQLQETQYFGPGTRLLVL.

The V and J genes are TRBV5-8 and TRBJ2-1; 7 bases are a match to TRBD2. Germline CDR1 is SGHTS and CDR2 is YDEGEE. The V gene end was trimmed by 1 base and the J gene end by 9 bases; junction bases not matched to a gene: 10. This CDR3 is built from 15 residues. In DNA, the CDR3 is TGTGCCAGCAGCTTGTTGGCTGGCGGGAGACTTGAGCAGTTCTTC. Translated: CASSLLAGGRLEQFF.

The V gene is TRBV2, the J gene TRBJ2-3; D possibly corresponds to TRBD2 (7 bases). Trimming removed 6 bases from V and 3 bases from J, with 16 bases in between. This CDR3 is built from 15 residues. Per the germline V gene, CDR1 is SNHLY and CDR2 is FYNNEI. CDR3 amino acids: CASSEKGGSTDTQYF. The CDR3 nucleotides are TGTGCCAGCAGCGAGAAGGGGGGGAGTACAGATACGCAGTATTTT. Full variable domain (outside the CDR3, taken from reference TRBV2 and TRBJ2-3): EPEVTQTPSHQVTQMGQEVILRCVPISNHLYFYWYRQILGQKVEFLVSFYNNEISEKSEIFDDQFSVERPDGSNFTLKIRSTKLEDSAMYFCASSEKGGSTDTQYFGPGTRLTVL.

The chain couples TRBV12-3 or TRBV12-4 to TRBJ1-4; possibly TRBD1 for D (6 bases). Deletions cut 6 bases from V and 7 bases from J, with 12 bases between. The CDR3 runs to 13 residues. CDR3 sequence reads: CASSNRDSEKLFF. CDR3 coding DNA: TGTGCCAGCAGCAACAGGGATTCTGAAAAACTGTTTTTT.

DNA for the CDR3: TGTGCCAGCAGCCAAAGTGCGGCGGGGAGGGATACGCAGTATTTT. The encoded protein is CASSQSAAGRDTQYF. The V call is TRBV7-9, the J call TRBJ2-3, with D tentatively TRBD2 (6 bases). The germline V and J ends were trimmed by 5 bases and 6 bases, with 18 bases remaining between them. This CDR3 has 15 amino acids. From germline, CDR1 is SEHNR and CDR2 FQNEAQ (reference sequence).

The rearrangement links TRBV11-3 to TRBJ2-3; no clear D. CDR1 and CDR2 from the germline V gene are SGHNT and YENEEA. V gave up 5 bases and J gave up 2 bases, with 5 bases separating them. There are 12 residues in the CDR3. CDR3 region: CASSQTTDTQYF. In DNA, the CDR3 is TGTGCCAGCAGCCAGACCACAGATACGCAGTATTTT. The full variable domain, completed using reference TRBV11-3 and TRBJ2-3, is EAGVVQSPRYKIIEKKQPVAFWCNPISGHNTLYWYLQNLGQGPELLIRYENEEAVDDSQLPKDRFSAERLKGVDSTLKIQPAELGDSAVYLCASSQTTDTQYFGPGTRLTVL.

The rearrangement uses TRBV11-2 and TRBJ2-4, with a weak D call TRBD2 (5 bases). This CDR3 is 13 amino acids long. The germline V gene encodes CDR1 SGHAT and CDR2 FQNNGV. Trimming stripped 2 bases from V and 10 bases from J, with 12 bases between. DNA of the CDR3: TGTGCCAGCAGCTTAAACGAGGGTTTGATTCAGTACTTC. Translation: CASSLNEGLIQYF.

The chain combines TRBV20-1 with TRBJ2-7, with no clear D. This CDR3 is 14 amino acids long. The V gene lost 3 bases and the J gene lost 1 base, with 13 bases spanning the gap. Germline V lookup: CDR1 DFQATT, CDR2 SNEGSKA (reference sequence). The CDR3 sequence is CSASLSGASYEQYF. The CDR3 nucleotides are TGCAGTGCTAGTTTGTCAGGTGCGTCCTACGAGCAGTACTTC.

The chain is built from TRBV2 and TRBJ1-5, with a possible D match to TRBD1 (6 bases). Trimming left V 3 bases short and J 6 bases short, with 12 bases between. The CDR3 covers 14 residues. Germline V gives CDR1 SNHLY, CDR2 FYNNEI. DNA for the CDR3: TGTGCCAGCAGTGAGTCGCAGGGGTTTCAGCCCCAGCATTTT. Encoded protein: CASSESQGFQPQHF.

The rearrangement uses TRBV27 and TRBJ2-1, with D perhaps TRBD2 (6 bases). Germline loops: CDR1 MNHEY, CDR2 SMNVEV (reference sequence). V lost 3 bases, J lost 4 bases, and 13 bases lay in between. The CDR3 extends over 15 amino acids. The CDR3 DNA is TGTGCCAGCAGTTTGGTAGCGGCCGAATACAATGAGCAGTTCTTC. Protein product: CASSLVAAEYNEQFF.

The genes are TRBV7-2 and TRBJ2-5; D gene uncertain. The germline gives CDR1 SGHTA, CDR2 FQGNSA. The CDR3 runs 13 residues. Trimming cost V 1 base and J 7 bases, with 10 bases left between them. The CDR3 DNA reads TGTGCCAGCAGCTTAGTAGAGATGGGGACCCAGTACTTC. Protein sequence: CASSLVEMGTQYF.

The J gene is TRBJ2-7, the V gene TRBV28; no reliable D call. Germline CDR1 is MDHEN and CDR2 is SYDVKM. Trimming removed 3 bases from V and 7 bases from J, with 10 bases in between. The CDR3 length is 12 residues. CDR3 nucleotide sequence: TGTGCCAGCAGTTTTTCCTTTTGGGAGCAGTACTTC. Encoded protein: CASSFSFWEQYF. The whole variable domain, remainder taken from reference TRBV28 and TRBJ2-7, is DVKVTQSSRYLVKRTGEKVFLECVQDMDHENMFWYRQDPGLGLRLIYFSYDVKMKEKGDIPEGYSVSREKKERFSLILESASTNQTSMYLCASSFSFWEQYFGPGTRLTVT.

The J gene is TRBJ2-5, the V gene TRBV12-3 or TRBV12-4; possibly TRBD1 or TRBD2 for D (6 bases each). V was shortened by 3 bases and J by 4 bases, with 9 bases between the two germline ends. This CDR3 has 13 residues. The CDR3 here is CASSFGGRETQYF. DNA for the CDR3: TGTGCCAGCAGTTTCGGGGGCCGAGAGACCCAGTACTTC.

This clone has a handful of counts. The chain couples TRBV19 to TRBJ1-5; a weak D match, TRBD1 (6 bases). The CDR3 runs to 14 residues. CDR1 is LNHDA and CDR2 is SQIVND in the germline V gene (reference sequence). V lost 4 bases to trimming and J lost 9 bases, with 16 bases between them. The CDR3 DNA reads as TGTGCCAGTAGTACAAAGGACAGCCCAGGGCCCCAGCATTTT. This translates into CASSTKDSPGPQHF.

J is TRBJ2-3 and V is TRBV19; 10 nucleotides align to TRBD2. The CDR3 consists of 15 residues. Per germline, CDR1 LNHDA and CDR2 SQIVND (reference sequence). With 5 bases clipped from V and 0 bases from J, the junction kept 2 bases outside the gene matches. For the CDR3, the DNA is TGTGCCAGTAGTCTTAGCGGGGGGAGCACAGATACGCAGTATTTT. This encodes CASSLSGGSTDTQYF.